The 8 T cell receptor beta chains presented below share a single source sample, sequenced in a study of OX40 agonist ivuxolimab in advanced cancers. The repertoire was sequenced with immunoSEQ multiplex PCR; TCRdb's copy has only in-frame clones and lacks some. The data show roughly 120,000 clones, approximately 90% seen once. Sequenced here: CD4+ or CD8+ T cells sorted from blood, sampled in a trial of the OX40 agonist ivuxolimab. These receptors originate from an adult with an advanced solid tumor such as melanoma, head and neck, liver or kidney cancer.

This sequence joins TRBV28 and TRBJ2-2; D may be TRBD1 (5 bases). Deletions cut 10 bases from V and 5 bases from J, with 14 bases between. Per the germline V gene, CDR1 is MDHEN and CDR2 is SYDVKM. The CDR3 totals 13 residues. The CDR3 sequence is CATAGAGTGELFF. The DNA of the CDR3 is TGTGCCACCGCTGGGGCTGGAACCGGGGAGCTGTTTTTT.

The rearrangement uses TRBV7-2 and TRBJ2-1; D is possibly TRBD2 (5 bases). Trimming took off 5 bases at V and 0 bases at J, with 11 bases between the two ends. The CDR3 has 15 amino acids. Germline-derived CDR1 and CDR2 are SGHTA and FQGNSA. The CDR3 nucleotides are TGTGCCAGCAGCCCCCGGGATAACTCCTACAATGAGCAGTTCTTC. Its protein product is CASSPRDNSYNEQFF.

The J gene is TRBJ2-5, the V gene TRBV9; D gene unclear. Germline CDR1 SGDLS, CDR2 YYNGEE. Trimming left V 4 bases short and J 0 bases short, with 10 bases between. The CDR3 covers 14 residues. The CDR3 here is CASSPVPYQETQYF. The CDR3 coding sequence is TGTGCCAGCAGCCCGGTCCCGTACCAAGAGACCCAGTACTTC.

As to this clone: Additional DNA sequences in this sample encode the identical CDR3. J is TRBJ2-1 and V is TRBV7-3; the D is unclear. The ends were cut back, 5 bases at V and 0 bases at J, with 5 bases in the middle. Germline V gene data show CDR1 as SGHTA and CDR2 as FQGTGA. The CDR3 extends over 13 amino acids. The CDR3 region is CASSLSSYNEQFF. The DNA of the CDR3 is TGTGCCAGCAGCCTTAGCTCCTACAATGAGCAGTTCTTC.

The chain uses TRBV7-2 and TRBJ2-2; D perhaps matches TRBD1 (5 bases). This CDR3 has 14 amino acids. Germline-derived CDR1 and CDR2 are SGHTA and FQGNSA. With 6 bases removed from V and 2 bases from J, the gap between germline ends came to 10 bases. The CDR3 region is CASRVTANTGELFF. CDR3 sequence (DNA): TGTGCCAGCAGAGTGACAGCTAACACCGGGGAGCTGTTTTTT.

This chain uses TRBV7-2 with TRBJ2-7; D is unclear. The CDR3 is made up of 14 amino acids. The V end was cut by 1 base, the J end by 3 bases, with 10 bases between. Germline CDR1 reads SGHTA; CDR2 reads FQGNSA. Written as DNA, the CDR3 is TGTGCCAGCAGCTTAGACTTCATCGGCTACGAGCAGTACTTC. The encoded protein is CASSLDFIGYEQYF. Using reference TRBV7-2 and TRBJ2-7 for the parts outside the CDR3, the full variable domain is GAGVSQSPSNKVTEKGKDVELRCDPISGHTALYWYRQSLGQGLEFLIYFQGNSAPDKSGLPSDRFSAERTGGSVSTLTIQRTQQEDSAVYLCASSLDFIGYEQYFGPGTRLTVT.

DNA of the CDR3: TGTGCCAGCAGTTATGGGCAGGGTGGCACAGATACGCAGTATTTT. Translated: CASSYGQGGTDTQYF. The chain carries TRBV6-5 and TRBJ2-3, with D possibly being TRBD1 (5 bases). The CDR3 is 15 amino acids. Per germline, CDR1 MNHEY and CDR2 SVGAGI. V shed 3 bases and J shed 1 base, with 11 bases lying between them.

This chain connects TRBV2 to TRBJ1-1; 7 nucleotides match TRBD1. From germline, CDR1 is SNHLY and CDR2 FYNNEI. This CDR3 is built from 13 residues. V shed 5 bases, J shed 8 bases, and the junction held 8 bases outside the gene matches. CDR3 in amino acids: CASSLTGTSEAFF. The CDR3 coding sequence is TGTGCCAGCAGTCTGACAGGGACCTCGGAAGCTTTCTTT.